Below are 25 T cell receptor beta chains sequenced from a single sample in a study of cytomegalovirus exposure and HLA in healthy donors. The study ran its PCR with 60 Vbeta and 13 Jbeta primers. Method: immunoSEQ multiplex PCR; TCRdb's copy keeps in-frame clones and lacks some. The sample has roughly 150,000 clones; about 75% are singletons. The source material was PBMCs. The receptors stem from a woman in her twenties or thirties in good health and CMV-seronegative.

The chain has TRBV5-1 and TRBJ2-7; no reliable D call. V was shortened by 0 bases and J by 3 bases, with 7 bases between the two germline ends. Germline V gene data show CDR1 as SGHRS and CDR2 as YFSETQ. This CDR3 is 13 amino acids long. The CDR3 DNA is TGCGCCAGCAGCTTGGCGAGCCGCTACGAGCAGTACTTC. Protein: CASSLASRYEQYF.

The chain is built from TRBV6-5 and TRBJ1-2; 7 nucleotides agree with TRBD1. There are 12 residues in the CDR3. J was trimmed by 8 bases and V by 0 bases; bases with no gene match: 0. Germline V gives CDR1 MNHEY, CDR2 SVGAGI. CDR3 in amino acids: CASSYSGGGYTF. CDR3 DNA: TGTGCCAGCAGTTACTCAGGGGGCGGCTACACCTTC.

V usage is TRBV7-9 and J usage is TRBJ1-6, with 10 nucleotides matching TRBD1. V trimming: 6 bases; J trimming: 10 bases; junction bases outside the gene matches: 6. This CDR3 comprises 14 residues. Germline-derived CDR1 and CDR2 are SEHNR and FQNEAQ (reference sequence). CDR3 protein: CASSRQGAASPLHF. The CDR3 region has the DNA TGTGCCAGCAGTCGACAGGGGGCTGCATCACCCCTCCACTTT.

The chain links TRBV5-1 to TRBJ2-5; a weak D match, TRBD2 (6 bases). V was shortened by 1 base and J by 4 bases, with 11 bases between the two germline ends. This CDR3 has 14 amino acids. The germline V gene has CDR1 SGHRS and CDR2 YFSETQ. The CDR3 reads CASSLTASAETQYF. The CDR3 DNA sequence: TGCGCCAGCAGCTTGACGGCTAGCGCAGAGACCCAGTACTTC.

The genes are TRBV30 and TRBJ2-3; a possible D gene is TRBD1 (5 bases). V dropped 3 bases and J dropped 4 bases, with 17 bases sitting between them. Per germline, CDR1 GTSNPN and CDR2 SVGIG (reference sequence). This CDR3 has 15 amino acids. CDR3 amino acids: CAWRKGVAVADTQYF. The CDR3 DNA reads as TGTGCCTGGAGGAAAGGGGTTGCAGTTGCAGATACGCAGTATTTT. Full variable domain (missing parts from reference TRBV30 and TRBJ2-3): SQTIHQWPATLVQPVGSPLSLECTVEGTSNPNLYWYRQAAGRGLQLLFYSVGIGQISSEVPQNLSASRPQDRQFILSSKKLLLSDSGFYLCAWRKGVAVADTQYFGPGTRLTVL.

The chain links TRBV6-4 to TRBJ1-5; D gene uncertain. This CDR3 is 13 amino acids long. V gave up 5 bases and J gave up 3 bases, with 8 bases separating them. Germline V gene lookup returns CDR1 MRHNA and CDR2 SNTAGT. The chain's CDR3 is CASSLEINQPQHF. DNA of the CDR3: TGTGCCAGCAGTCTCGAGATCAATCAGCCCCAGCATTTT.

This chain connects TRBV19 to TRBJ1-4; 7 positions match TRBD1. Germline CDR1 and CDR2: LNHDA and SQIVND (reference sequence). J was trimmed by 8 bases and V by 6 bases; bases with no gene match: 9. The CDR3 runs to 14 residues. The CDR3 nucleotides read TGTGCCAGTAGCCCGCAGGGGGACCAAGAAAAACTGTTTTTT. This codes for CASSPQGDQEKLFF.

This clone has only one observation. This sequence joins TRBV14 and TRBJ2-7, with TRBD1 matching 8 bases. Germline CDR1 and CDR2: SGHDN and FVKESK. With 0 bases clipped from V and 5 bases from J, the junction kept 6 bases outside the gene matches. The CDR3 loop spans 15 amino acids. CDR3 bases: TGTGCCAGCAGCCAAGATCCAGGGGGCTGGAACGAGCAGTACTTC. Protein product: CASSQDPGGWNEQYF. The entire variable domain, with the rest obtained from reference TRBV14 and TRBJ2-7, is as follows: EAGVTQFPSHSVIEKGQTVTLRCDPISGHDNLYWYRRVMGKEIKFLLHFVKESKQDESGMPNNRFLAERTGGTYSTLKVQPAELEDSGVYFCASSQDPGGWNEQYFGPGTRLTVT.

This chain uses TRBV4-2 with TRBJ2-7; 7 positions match TRBD1. The CDR3 sequence is 17 residues long. Per germline, CDR1 LGHNA and CDR2 YNFKEQ. Losses at the gene ends were 0 bases for V and 0 bases for J; bases not matched to a gene: 8. The CDR3 loop is CASSQEFQGVFSYEQYF. The CDR3 bases are TGTGCCAGCAGCCAAGAGTTCCAGGGGGTGTTCTCCTACGAGCAGTACTTC.

The rearrangement uses TRBV5-5 and TRBJ1-2, with TRBD1 matching over 9 bases. The V gene's germline CDR1 is SGHKS and CDR2 YYEKEE (reference sequence). After removal of 4 bases from V and 10 bases from J, the junction contained 14 bases not matched to a gene. The CDR3 loop spans 15 amino acids. The CDR3 DNA is TGTGCCAGCAGCCCACTGCACGGGACAGGGCGGAACTACACCTTC. As protein: CASSPLHGTGRNYTF.

This chain joins TRBV7-2 and TRBJ2-1; 12 nucleotides agree with TRBD2. The CDR3 covers 17 residues. The ends lost 5 bases at V and 7 bases at J; junction bases unmatched: 12. The germline V gene has CDR1 SGHTA and CDR2 FQGNSA. The CDR3 DNA follows: TGTGCCAGCAGCCCCAGAAGGCGTCTAGCGGGGGGGAATGAGCAGTTCTTC. Amino acid sequence: CASSPRRRLAGGNEQFF. The complete variable domain, with remaining parts taken from reference TRBV7-2 and TRBJ2-1, reads GAGVSQSPSNKVTEKGKDVELRCDPISGHTALYWYRQSLGQGLEFLIYFQGNSAPDKSGLPSDRFSAERTGGSVSTLTIQRTQQEDSAVYLCASSPRRRLAGGNEQFFGPGTRLTVL.

V usage is TRBV6-5 and J usage is TRBJ1-2; 10 nucleotides agree with TRBD1. The V gene end was trimmed by 8 bases and the J gene end by 6 bases; junction bases not matched to a gene: 9. CDR3 length: 14 residues. Germline assignment: CDR1 MNHEY and CDR2 SVGAGI. Here the CDR3 reads CASRWTGTGDGYTF. CDR3 DNA: TGTGCCAGCCGTTGGACCGGGACAGGGGATGGCTACACCTTC.

The chain employs TRBV4-3 and TRBJ2-7; TRBD2 is a possible D gene (5 bases). In germline, CDR1 is LGHNA, CDR2 YSLEER. The CDR3 spans 15 residues. V shed 1 base and J shed 2 bases, with 12 bases lying between them. The chain's CDR3 is CASSQVHGMAYEQYF. CDR3 in DNA: TGCGCCAGCAGCCAAGTCCACGGGATGGCCTACGAGCAGTACTTC.

J is TRBJ2-7 and V is TRBV5-4; a possible D gene is TRBD1 (5 bases). Germline loops: CDR1 SGHNT, CDR2 YYREEE (reference sequence). The CDR3 sequence is 13 residues long. V dropped 2 bases and J dropped 6 bases, with 12 bases sitting between them. CDR3 in DNA: TGTGCCAGCAGCTTTAAGGGGCTAGGCGAGCAGTACTTC. The encoded protein is CASSFKGLGEQYF.

The chain couples TRBV4-2 to TRBJ1-5, with TRBD1 identical over 10 bases. Germline assignment: CDR1 LGHNA and CDR2 YNFKEQ. Trimming cost V 3 bases and J 0 bases; bases outside gene matches: 5. CDR3 size: 17 residues. The chain's CDR3 is CASSHRDRGYSNQPQHF. The CDR3 DNA follows: TGTGCCAGCAGCCACCGGGACAGGGGATATAGCAATCAGCCCCAGCATTTT.

V and J are TRBV5-6 and TRBJ2-3; 8 bases are a match to TRBD2. Germline-derived CDR1 and CDR2 are SGHDT and YYEEEE. The CDR3 is 14 amino acids. V gave up 4 bases and J gave up 6 bases; unmatched junction bases: 7. The CDR3 protein is CASSPTRLADTQYF. The CDR3 DNA sequence: TGTGCCAGCAGCCCAACAAGACTAGCGGATACGCAGTATTTT.

This rearrangement joins TRBV27 to TRBJ1-1; D gene unclear. V lost 6 bases to trimming and J lost 8 bases, with 16 bases between them. The CDR3 extends over 13 amino acids. Germline values: CDR1 MNHEY, CDR2 SMNVEV (reference sequence). The CDR3 coding sequence is TGTGCCAGCAGGGGGAGGGTACACTCAGAAGCTTTCTTT. It encodes CASRGRVHSEAFF.

The genes are TRBV7-9 and TRBJ1-1; 7 bases map to TRBD1. V gave up 1 base and J gave up 9 bases; unmatched junction bases: 2. CDR1 SEHNR and CDR2 FQNEAQ come from the germline V gene (reference sequence). This CDR3 is 12 amino acids long. The CDR3 DNA sequence: TGTGCCAGCAGCTTAGGACAGGGCCAAGCTTTCTTT. Its protein product is CASSLGQGQAFF.

The chain couples TRBV29-1 to TRBJ2-1; TRBD2 matches 8 bases. Germline V gene lookup returns CDR1 SQVTM and CDR2 ANQGSEA. The CDR3 extends over 13 amino acids. V was clipped by 5 bases and J by 6 bases; unmatched bases: 6. CDR3 loop: CSVWRGTSNEQFF. CDR3 bases: TGCAGCGTTTGGAGGGGGACTAGCAATGAGCAGTTCTTC.

The V call is TRBV6-4, the J call TRBJ2-1; TRBD2 aligns across 11 bases. Per germline, CDR1 MRHNA and CDR2 SNTAGT. V shed 6 bases and J 5 bases; nucleotides not matched to a gene: 6. The CDR3 sequence is 15 residues long. The CDR3 sequence: CASSLLAGEDNEQFF. The DNA of the CDR3 is TGTGCCAGCAGCTTACTAGCGGGGGAAGACAATGAGCAGTTCTTC.

This chain connects TRBV5-1 to TRBJ1-4, with 9 nucleotides matching TRBD1. Germline V gene data show CDR1 as SGHRS and CDR2 as YFSETQ. V shed 4 bases, J shed 7 bases, and the junction held 8 bases outside the gene matches. The CDR3 extends over 15 amino acids. The CDR3 loop reads CASSRGQGSREKLFF. The CDR3 DNA sequence: TGCGCCAGCAGCCGAGGACAGGGGTCGCGTGAAAAACTGTTTTTT.

The V gene is TRBV5-4, the J gene TRBJ1-1, with D possibly TRBD1 on 5 matching bases. Trimming stripped 9 bases from V and 1 base from J, with 13 bases between. CDR1 and CDR2 from the germline V gene are SGHNT and YYREEE (reference sequence). The CDR3 consists of 13 residues. The CDR3 protein is CAIPGGQNTEAFF. The CDR3 coding sequence is TGTGCCATCCCGGGAGGACAGAACACTGAAGCTTTCTTT.

The chain employs TRBV7-9 and TRBJ2-5; D gene unclear. Germline assignment: CDR1 SEHNR and CDR2 FQNEAQ (reference sequence). This CDR3 spans 15 amino acids. The V end lost 1 base, the J end lost 0 bases, and 9 bases lay between the germline ends. This CDR3 reads CASSLELEYQETQYF. The CDR3, as DNA: TGTGCCAGCAGCTTAGAACTGGAGTACCAAGAGACCCAGTACTTC.

V usage is TRBV18 and J usage is TRBJ2-7, with D perhaps matching TRBD1 (5 bases). Trimming cost V 2 bases and J 0 bases, with 11 bases left between them. The germline gives CDR1 KGHSH, CDR2 LQKENI. The CDR3 sequence is 15 residues long. The DNA for the CDR3 is TGTGCCAGCTCACCATATCGCAGGGTCTCCTACGAGCAGTACTTC. The encoded protein is CASSPYRRVSYEQYF.

The chain recombines TRBV5-1 with TRBJ2-5, with a possible D match to TRBD1 (5 bases). The V gene lost 0 bases and the J gene lost 7 bases, with 13 bases spanning the gap. From germline, CDR1 is SGHRS and CDR2 YFSETQ. The CDR3 contains 14 residues. The CDR3 spells CASSLASSQGTQYF. The CDR3, as DNA: TGCGCCAGCAGCTTGGCCAGCTCTCAGGGGACCCAGTACTTC.